This T cell receptor (beta chain) was observed in a study of blood T cells in healthy people across ages. This clonotype was found many times. A sample-barcoded 5' primer and a J-beta primer mix were used in a second PCR of about 7 to 12 cycles. TCRdb re-called the 5' RACE reads with MiXCR, one entry per CDR3 protein. The sample records roughly 680,000 distinct CDR3 sequences, approximately 52% being singletons. V lost 3 bases to trimming and J lost 0 bases, with 12 bases between them. Germline values: CDR1 MNHNS, CDR2 SASEGT. This CDR3 region has 17 residues. The clonotype was recovered from a woman older than 75 in good health. Sequencing was done on a sample of blood. The chain carries TRBV6-1 and TRBJ2-6, with D possibly TRBD1 on 6 matching bases. The CDR3 reads CASSDRGPCSGANVLTF. The DNA of the CDR3 is TGTGCCAGCAGTGACAGGGGACCCTGCTCTGGGGCCAACGTCCTGACTTTC.